This T cell receptor (beta chain) was sequenced in a study of T cell responses to AZD1222 COVID-19 vaccine (dated by TCRdb to the early 2020s). About the investigation overall: Because spike-specific TCR depth and breadth did not differ between the two schedules, AZD1222 recipients who got a second dose at roughly 4 weeks were pooled with those who got a second dose at roughly 12 weeks. A total of about 230 trial participants underwent TCR sequencing, of whom around 200 received two doses of AZD1222 and about 26 received two doses of the MenACWY control vaccine. Trial participants were enrolled into age subgroups of 18-55, 56-69 and 70-plus years, which contained about 150, 28 and 57 TCR-sequenced participants, respectively. The full study reports these points: The 56-69-year group was small, and its depth increase did not reach significance, likely because of low power. Conclusions about previously exposed vaccinees are limited, since just six AZD1222 recipients were seropositive for SARS-CoV-2 at baseline. A significant rise in spike-specific TCR breadth and depth was observed after two AZD1222 doses relative to day 0 and relative to MenACWY recipients. Participants were mostly white British and included more females than males, and it was suggested by the authors that clonal diversity may have been underestimated. Reportedly, almost half of the unique spike-specific TCRs recognized epitopes lying outside the regions that are mutated in the B.1.351 and B.1.1.7 variants. The whole spike protein was spanned by vaccine-associated CD4 TCRs, and dominant responses were seen in regions 160-218 and 743-854. Because no samples from the day 14 peak response were available, repertoires could be characterized only after the peak T cell response.

Comment on this clone: No antigen is known for it. Base-call qualities are not available, and no considerably larger clone is one nucleotide away.

The CDR3 sequence holds 13 residues, the cysteine and phenylalanine included. The sequence is cut down to CDR3 DNA, 39 bases in frame from base 1. From the germline V gene, CDR1 is SGHAT and CDR2 is FQNNGV. Deletion took 1 base off V and 3 bases off J, with a span of 5 bases between the germline ends. The CDR3 regions of human TCRbeta chains were analyzed by immunosequencing. Turning to the authors' computational methods: TCRs in the repertoires were compared against a reference library of SARS-CoV-2-specific TCRs that had been generated with the MIRA antigen-specificity platform. Breadth was defined as the fraction of unique TCRs that were SARS-CoV-2-associated, and depth was defined as the fraction of total T cells that were SARS-CoV-2-associated. Using the MIRA data, each spike-specific TCR was assigned both to the spike region to which the TCR was reactive and to a CD4 or CD8 class. Log10-transformed breadth and depth values were compared by one-way ANOVA with Sidak's multiple comparisons tests. The immuneACCESS repertoire file appears here via TCRdb, limited to in-frame rearrangements. These files lack a portion of the clones; in checked studies, under half of the deficit traces to unresolved V genes, and the cause of the others is not known. That table furnishes V, J and clone size, whereas the DNA furnished D and trimming. This sample has about 180,000 clones in its table, and about 91% of those were observed once. The top ten clones comprise 7.7% of the sample.

The time point label here, explained by the study, means: baseline before first vaccination. Vaccinee samples were obtained from the UK trials COV001 and COV002, which included a single-blind randomized controlled phase 2/3 trial of AZD1222 (ChAdOx1 nCoV-19) in healthy adults. For TCRbeta chain sequencing, PBMC samples from trial participants were taken at day 0 and at day 28 after the second dose. Sequenced here: peripheral blood, sampled on day 0 of AZD1222 vaccination. The TCR originated in an adult in good health. The sequence is built from TRBV11-2 and TRBJ2-3; possibly the D gene is TRBD2, per 5 matching bases. The CDR3 reads CASSLAGTDTQYF. The sequenced DNA: TGTGCCAGCAGCTTAGCGGGGACAGATACGCAGTATTTT.